These 10 T cell receptor beta chains were all obtained from the same sample, sequenced in a study of T cells in Graves' hyperthyroidism and ophthalmopathy. From RNA transcripts, TCR beta CDR3 regions were amplified. First-round RT-PCR targeting the TCR CDR3 was performed with the HTBI primer set. Using its own MiXCR run on the multiplex PCR reads, TCRdb lists one record per CDR3 protein. The data hold approximately 590,000 distinct CDR3 sequences, with around 45% observed a single time. The sequencing sample was made of peripheral blood or thyroid tissue (not recorded which). The receptors come from a woman younger than 35 with Graves' hyperthyroidism.

The chain employs TRBV10-3 and TRBJ1-5, with TRBD1 matching 10 bases. The germline V gene encodes CDR1 ENHRY and CDR2 SYGVKD. CDR3 length equals 15 residues. V was pared by 0 bases and J by 5 bases, with 1 base of the junction left unmatched. CDR3 nucleotide sequence: TGTGCCATCAGTGAGTCGACAGGGGGCGATCAGCCCCAGCATTTT. It specifies CAISESTGGDQPQHF.

Concerning this clonotype: A much larger clone differs from this one at a single base, so this may be a read error. V and J are TRBV7-6 and TRBJ2-7, with D uncertain. The V gene's germline CDR1 is SGHVS and CDR2 FNYEAQ. The CDR3 is 11 residues long. The germline V and J ends were trimmed by 5 bases and 6 bases, with 8 bases remaining between them. The CDR3, as DNA: TGTGCCAGCAGCCAACTCTTCGAGCAGTACTTC. It is translated as CASSQLFEQYF.

V gene TRBV27 combines with J gene TRBJ2-7; TRBD2 aligns across 7 bases. The CDR3 has 14 residues. J was trimmed by 2 bases and V by 6 bases; bases with no gene match: 7. Germline V lookup: CDR1 MNHEY, CDR2 SMNVEV (reference sequence). CDR3 sequence: CASRVREGTYEQYF. CDR3 DNA sequence: TGTGCCAGCAGGGTTAGGGAGGGCACCTACGAGCAGTACTTC.

Only a few counts were recorded for this clonotype. The chain employs TRBV7-8 and TRBJ1-2; D gene ambiguous. The germline V and J ends were trimmed by 4 bases and 7 bases, with 13 bases remaining between them. Germline CDR1 reads SGHVS; CDR2 reads FQNEAQ. CDR3 length: 13 residues. CDR3 sequence: CASSSIFSGGYTF. The CDR3 DNA is TGTGCCAGCAGCTCCATCTTTAGTGGTGGCTACACCTTC. Filled out from reference TRBV7-8 and TRBJ1-2, the complete variable domain reads GAGVSQSPRYKVAKRGQDVALRCDPISGHVSLFWYQQALGQGPEFLTYFQNEAQLDKSGLPSDRFFAERPEGSVSTLKIQRTQQEDSAVYLCASSSIFSGGYTFGSGTRLTVV.

As regards this clonotype: A read error may produce the germline difference seen at one junction end. The chain combines TRBV7-9 with TRBJ2-7; D is perhaps TRBD2 (6 bases). The CDR3 covers 13 residues. Germline assignment: CDR1 SEHNR and CDR2 FQNEAQ (reference sequence). The CDR3 sequence: CAGSHGTESEQYF. The CDR3 DNA sequence: TGTGCCGGCAGCCACGGGACTGAGTCCGAGCAGTACTTC.

This clonotype is a singleton in its sample. The J gene is TRBJ1-4, the V gene TRBV19; TRBD1 might be the D (6 bases). This CDR3 is built from 15 residues. Looked up from germline, CDR1 is LNHDA and CDR2 is SQIVND (reference sequence). V dropped 6 bases and J dropped 7 bases, with 18 bases sitting between them. The DNA for the CDR3 is TGTGCCAGTAGCCCCCAAGGGGGGGCCGGTGAAAAACTGTTTTTT. Residues: CASSPQGGAGEKLFF.

The chain employs TRBV15 and TRBJ1-5, with unresolved D. V gave up 0 bases and J gave up 7 bases, with 22 bases separating them. Germline V gene lookup returns CDR1 LNHNV and CDR2 YYDKDF (reference sequence). CDR3 length equals 18 residues. DNA for the CDR3: TGTGCCACCAGCAGAGAACTAGCGGGAGGCGGAGATACGCAGCCCCAGCATTTT. Translation: CATSRELAGGGDTQPQHF.

Concerning this clonotype: Given a much more abundant clone one base away, this may be a read error. This sequence joins TRBV10-2 and TRBJ2-7; D might be TRBD2 (5 bases). The V gene's germline CDR1 is WSHSY and CDR2 SAAADI. This CDR3 region has 14 residues. Trimming left V 8 bases short and J 2 bases short, with 16 bases between. The CDR3 DNA reads as TGCGCCAGCGGGGTAAGCGGTGACACCTACGAGCAGTACTTC. It translates to CASGVSGDTYEQYF.

The J gene is TRBJ1-1, the V gene TRBV9, with D possibly matching TRBD1 (6 bases). This CDR3 comprises 15 residues. Germline CDR1 is SGDLS and CDR2 is YYNGEE. The V gene lost 4 bases and the J gene lost 1 base, with 14 bases spanning the gap. CDR3 sequence reads: CASSFRGRGNTEAFF. The CDR3 DNA follows: TGTGCCAGCAGCTTTAGGGGCAGGGGGAACACTGAAGCTTTCTTT.

This clonotype was recorded many times. The chain joins TRBV29-1 to TRBJ1-5; no definite D call. Per the germline V gene, CDR1 is SQVTM and CDR2 is ANQGSEA. This CDR3 contains 13 residues. Trimming shortened V by 6 bases and J by 0 bases, and 9 bases separated the two germline ends. In DNA form, the CDR3 reads TGCAGCGTCGCAGACAATAGCAATCAGCCCCAGCATTTT. It codes for CSVADNSNQPQHF.